This T cell receptor beta chain appears in the sequencing data of a study of CD8 T cells in Susac syndrome. A quantity of about 0.5 to 1 ug RNA underwent reverse transcription using random hexamers. A multiplex approach, immunoSEQ multiplex PCR, amplified TCR beta CDR3 across 54 Vbeta and 13 Jbeta. MiXCR was run by TCRdb on the immunoSEQ multiplex PCR reads, yielding one entry per CDR3 protein. Of about 150,000 distinct CDR3 sequences in the sample, over 85% were seen once. The multiple sclerosis control cohort comprised treatment-naive individuals presenting with stable or active relapsing-remitting disease. Both CD4+ and CD8+ T cells were negatively isolated, and TEMRA cells underwent FACS enrichment. The V and J ends lost 5 bases and 8 bases respectively, with 13 bases between them. CDR1 is SGHAT, CDR2 FQDESV, per germline (reference sequence). The CDR3 is made up of 13 amino acids. As concerns this clonotype: What it recognizes is unknown.

General study findings and limits: A relatively small number of individuals underwent TCR sequencing and HLA analysis.

This TCR derives from a human donor with multiple sclerosis. What was sequenced was CD8+ T cells from PBMCs. The chain has TRBV11-1 and TRBJ2-1, with D perhaps matching TRBD1 or TRBD2 (5 bases each). CDR3: CASSDSQGHEQFF. The DNA of the CDR3 is TGTGCCAGCAGCGACAGCCAGGGACATGAGCAGTTCTTC.